Listed below are T cell receptor beta chains from one sample, sequenced in a study of blood T cell repertoires in COVID-19. Sequencing was performed with immunoSEQ multiplex PCR; in TCRdb, only in-frame clones are kept and a portion is missing. Among 140,000 or so clones listed, roughly 85% were seen once. Source material: peripheral blood. The receptors stem from a man in his fifties with acute or convalescent COVID-19. Each CDR3 is given with its conserved first and last residue. Fields, in order: D gene, V gene, J gene, clone size, CDR3 protein, CDR3 DNA. The D gene is left open where the match is weak. Rows give clone size only sometimes, using once, few, many, or a class for an expanded clone.

-	TRBV9	TRBJ1-5	-	CASSVEGRQDQPQHF	TGTGCCAGCAGCGTAGAGGGGAGACAGGATCAGCCCCAGCATTTT
TRBD1	TRBV6-5	TRBJ1-1	once	CAGRDRLVPDTEAFF	TGTGCCGGCCGGGACAGACTAGTACCGGACACTGAAGCTTTCTTT
-	TRBV6-5	TRBJ2-7	-	CASSSARGSYEQYF	TGTGCCAGCAGCTCCGCTAGGGGTAGTTACGAGCAGTACTTC
-	TRBV24-1	TRBJ1-5	-	CATGLTGNQPQHF	TGTGCCACCGGATTAACAGGGAATCAGCCCCAGCATTTT
TRBD1	TRBV5-6	TRBJ1-1	-	CASSLTGGHDEAFF	TGTGCCAGCAGCTTGACAGGGGGCCACGATGAAGCTTTCTTT
TRBD2	TRBV15	TRBJ2-1	-	CATSISGGVLYEQFF	TGTGCCACCAGCATAAGCGGGGGGGTCTTATATGAGCAGTTCTTC
-	TRBV7-9	TRBJ2-7	-	CASSLRTALSYEQYF	TGTGCCAGCAGCCTTCGGACAGCACTGTCCTACGAGCAGTACTTC
-	TRBV27	TRBJ2-7	-	CASSYLVLCYEQYF	TGTGCCAGCAGTTACCTAGTACTGTGCTACGAGCAGTACTTC
TRBD1	TRBV4-1	TRBJ1-3	-	CASSQKSSGTALYF	TGCGCCAGCAGCCAAAAGTCTTCCGGGACAGCCTTATATTTT
-	TRBV30	TRBJ2-7	few	CAWTPLGGYEQYF	TGTGCCTGGACCCCGTTGGGGGGATACGAGCAGTACTTC
TRBD1	TRBV19	TRBJ1-2	-	CASSWDRGHANYGYTF	TGTGCCAGTAGTTGGGACAGGGGGCACGCTAACTATGGCTACACCTTC
-	TRBV11-2	TRBJ2-1	-	CASSLGGSSYNEQFF	TGTGCCAGCAGCTTAGGTGGCAGCTCCTACAATGAGCAGTTCTTC
-	TRBV3-1/TRBV3-2	TRBJ2-1	-	CASSQGPYEQFF	TGTGCCAGCAGCCAAGGGCCGTATGAGCAGTTCTTC
TRBD1	TRBV19	TRBJ2-7	-	CASSIAGTGYYEQYF	TGTGCCAGTAGTATCGCCGGGACAGGGTACTACGAGCAGTACTTC